The 24 T cell receptor beta chains in this list originate from one sample, sequenced in a study of T-cell memory formation after mild COVID-19. TCRdb redid the calling of the 5' RACE reads with MiXCR, one entry per CDR3 protein. The table lists 150,000 to 200,000 distinct CDR3 sequences, roughly 12% of them singletons. Sequencing was performed on PBMCs or a T cell subset sorted from them (not recorded which). Receptor source: a man aged 18 to 30 who had mild COVID-19 (a few samples of this study predate the infection). Cell type and time point are not known.

A few counts support this clonotype. The J gene is TRBJ1-1, the V gene TRBV6-5; 7 bases map to TRBD1. V shed 5 bases and J 8 bases; nucleotides not matched to a gene: 8. Germline values: CDR1 MNHEY, CDR2 SVGAGI. This CDR3 contains 13 residues. CDR3 amino acids: CASSDLTGIEAFF. CDR3 coding DNA: TGTGCCAGCAGTGACCTGACAGGGATCGAAGCTTTCTTT.

This clonotype has ten or more counts. This chain uses TRBV15 with TRBJ2-3; 7 nucleotides align to TRBD1. The germline gives CDR1 LNHNV, CDR2 YYDKDF (reference sequence). This CDR3 comprises 15 residues. The V gene end was trimmed by 1 base and the J gene end by 4 bases; junction bases not matched to a gene: 5. CDR3: CATSRVTGVPDTQYF. As DNA, the CDR3 is TGTGCCACCAGCAGAGTAACAGGGGTGCCAGATACGCAGTATTTT.

The table lists this clonotype with a few counts. This chain links TRBV5-1 with TRBJ2-1; D remains unclear. The CDR3 extends over 12 amino acids. Germline CDR1 reads SGHRS; CDR2 reads YFSETQ. Deletions cut 3 bases from V and 7 bases from J, with 8 bases between. CDR3 amino acids: CASSSRTNEQFF. The DNA for the CDR3 is TGCGCCAGCAGCTCTCGGACGAATGAGCAGTTCTTC. Based on the CDR3 plus reference TRBV5-1 and TRBJ2-1, the full variable domain is KAGVTQTPRYLIKTRGQQVTLSCSPISGHRSVSWYQQTPGQGLQFLFEYFSETQRNKGNFPGRFSGRQFSNSRSEMNVSTLELGDSALYLCASSSRTNEQFFGPGTRLTVL.

As DNA, the CDR3 is TGTGCCAGCCAGGGAAGCAATCAGCCCCAGCATTTT. Translated: CASQGSNQPQHF. The chain links TRBV28 to TRBJ1-5; possible D gene TRBD1, 5 bases. Per germline, CDR1 MDHEN and CDR2 SYDVKM. Between the trimmed V and J ends, which lost 8 bases and 1 base, there was a span of 6 bases. The CDR3 contains 12 residues.

The chain carries TRBV11-2 and TRBJ2-5; D perhaps matches TRBD2 (5 bases). This CDR3 comprises 16 residues. The V and J ends lost 1 base and 2 bases respectively, with 14 bases between them. CDR1 is SGHAT, CDR2 FQNNGV, per germline. CDR3 in DNA: TGTGCCAGCAGCTTAGGTAGTGGGCCGGGGCAAGAGACCCAGTACTTC. It encodes CASSLGSGPGQETQYF.

This clonotype was seen only a few times. The rearrangement links TRBV7-9 to TRBJ1-2; no definite D call. Germline V CDR1 and CDR2: SEHNR, FQNEAQ (reference sequence). Trimming cost V 4 bases and J 4 bases, with 16 bases left between them. CDR3 length: 15 residues. CDR3 coding DNA: TGTGCCAGCAGCTCCCCTGATGGGCGTACCTATGGCTACACCTTC. The encoded protein is CASSSPDGRTYGYTF.

A single count supports this clonotype. The chain employs TRBV11-3 and TRBJ1-5; 9 bases align to TRBD1. Germline CDR1 SGHNT, CDR2 YENEEA. V was clipped by 4 bases and J by 3 bases; unmatched bases: 7. The CDR3 spans 16 residues. CDR3 region: CASSSQGAFVNQPQHF. The DNA of the CDR3 is TGTGCCAGCAGCTCACAGGGGGCGTTCGTCAATCAGCCCCAGCATTTT.

The V gene is TRBV20-1, the J gene TRBJ2-3, with 10 bases identical to TRBD2. The ends lost 3 bases at V and 5 bases at J; junction bases unmatched: 8. This CDR3 region has 15 residues. In germline, CDR1 is DFQATT, CDR2 SNEGSKA (reference sequence). The CDR3 loop is CSARDSGGFQDTQYF. The CDR3 nucleotides are TGCAGTGCTAGGGATAGCGGGGGGTTCCAAGATACGCAGTATTTT.

This clonotype was counted at least ten times. The CDR3 is CASRSGTELHDTQYF. DNA of the CDR3: TGCGCCAGCAGATCCGGGACAGAGCTTCACGATACGCAGTATTTT. The chain is built from TRBV5-1 and TRBJ2-3, with TRBD1 matching over 7 bases. CDR3 length: 15 amino acids. Germline V gene data show CDR1 as SGHRS and CDR2 as YFSETQ. The trim removed 5 bases at V and 6 bases at J, leaving 12 bases unmatched. Drawing the rest from reference TRBV5-1 and TRBJ2-3, the complete variable domain is KAGVTQTPRYLIKTRGQQVTLSCSPISGHRSVSWYQQTPGQGLQFLFEYFSETQRNKGNFPGRFSGRQFSNSRSEMNVSTLELGDSALYLCASRSGTELHDTQYFGPGTRLTVL.

CDR3 nucleotide sequence: TGTGCCAGCAGCCAAGATATCGGGACCGGAGAGACCCAGTACTTC. Translating it yields CASSQDIGTGETQYF. V and J are TRBV3-1 and TRBJ2-5, with D perhaps matching TRBD1 or TRBD2 (5 bases each). Germline V lookup: CDR1 LGHDT, CDR2 YNNKEL (reference sequence). Trimming took off 0 bases at V and 4 bases at J, with 12 bases between the two ends. There are 15 residues in the CDR3.

This clonotype appeared a few times. The V call is TRBV2, the J call TRBJ1-5; 8 bases are a match to TRBD1. Germline V CDR1 and CDR2: SNHLY, FYNNEI. Trimming removed 6 bases from V and 6 bases from J; junction bases left unmatched: 1. The CDR3 covers 12 residues. CDR3 residues: CASSDRGQPQHF. The CDR3 region has the DNA TGTGCCAGCAGCGACAGGGGTCAGCCCCAGCATTTT.

This clonotype has just a few counts. The chain is built from TRBV5-1 and TRBJ1-1; 7 bases line up with TRBD1. Germline trimming cut 7 bases from V and 7 bases from J; bases unmatched to any gene: 19. This CDR3 has 16 residues. Germline V gene sequence: CDR1 SGHRS, CDR2 YFSETQ. The CDR3 loop reads CASHPDGDRVPHEAFF. DNA for the CDR3: TGCGCCAGCCATCCAGATGGAGACAGGGTGCCACATGAAGCTTTCTTT.

The chain combines TRBV5-6 with TRBJ2-5; the match to TRBD1 covers 8 bases. With V trimmed by 7 bases and J by 4 bases, 6 bases remained unmatched. Germline lookup yields CDR1 SGHDT and CDR2 YYEEEE. CDR3 length: 13 amino acids. This CDR3 is CASAWQGAETQYF. The CDR3, as DNA: TGTGCCAGCGCTTGGCAGGGGGCAGAGACCCAGTACTTC.

J is TRBJ1-5 and V is TRBV12-3 or TRBV12-4, with 8 bases matching TRBD1. The CDR3 covers 14 residues. The J segment lost 4 bases and the V segment lost 7 bases, leaving 6 bases of the junction unmatched. The CDR3 sequence: CASTADRANQPQHF. The CDR3 coding sequence is TGTGCCAGCACCGCGGACAGGGCAAATCAGCCCCAGCATTTT.

The CDR3 DNA reads as TGTGCCAGCAGGCCGCTAGGACTAGCTAACGAGCAGTACGTC. Its translation: CASRPLGLANEQYV. The chain links TRBV25-1 to TRBJ2-7, with 8 bases aligning to TRBD2. Trimming removed 6 bases from V and 5 bases from J; junction bases left unmatched: 9. From germline, CDR1 is MGHDK and CDR2 SYGVNS. CDR3 length: 14 residues.

The sample holds many counts of this clonotype. CDR3 DNA sequence: TGTGCCAGCTCACCTCTAGCGGGGGCGACAGATACGCAGTATTTT. Protein: CASSPLAGATDTQYF. The J gene is TRBJ2-3, the V gene TRBV18; 10 bases are shared with TRBD2. V lost 3 bases to trimming and J lost 3 bases; unmatched junction nucleotides: 3. Germline CDR1 reads KGHSH; CDR2 reads LQKENI. There are 15 residues in the CDR3.

In its sample, this clonotype was seen many times. The J gene is TRBJ1-3, the V gene TRBV7-2; TRBD1 aligns across 9 bases. The J segment lost 3 bases and the V segment lost 1 base, leaving 4 bases of the junction unmatched. The CDR3 has 16 amino acids. Per germline, CDR1 SGHTA and CDR2 FQGNSA. The CDR3 DNA reads TGTGCCAGCAGCTTAGTAACAGGGGGCAATGGAAACACCATATATTTT. It codes for CASSLVTGGNGNTIYF.

This chain joins TRBV5-1 and TRBJ1-2; D ambiguous. Trimming removed 0 bases from V and 0 bases from J, with 9 bases in between. From germline, CDR1 is SGHRS and CDR2 YFSETQ. The CDR3 length is 15 residues. This CDR3 is CASSLGTNANYGYTF. In DNA form, the CDR3 reads TGCGCCAGCAGCTTGGGTACAAACGCTAACTATGGCTACACCTTC. Full variable domain (remainder filled in from reference TRBV5-1 and TRBJ1-2): KAGVTQTPRYLIKTRGQQVTLSCSPISGHRSVSWYQQTPGQGLQFLFEYFSETQRNKGNFPGRFSGRQFSNSRSEMNVSTLELGDSALYLCASSLGTNANYGYTFGSGTRLTVV.

V is TRBV4-1 and J is TRBJ2-3, with a possible D match to TRBD2 (8 bases). The CDR3 is 15 amino acids. Trimming removed 2 bases at V and 8 bases at J, with 17 bases between. Germline V gene lookup returns CDR1 MGHRA and CDR2 YSYEKL. The CDR3 region is CASSQLGQAGGTQYF. The CDR3 DNA reads as TGCGCCAGCAGCCAACTTGGACAGGCGGGAGGTACGCAGTATTTT.

This clonotype was recorded many times. The rearrangement links TRBV6-5 to TRBJ1-2; no clear D. The V and J ends lost 0 bases and 4 bases respectively, with 9 bases between them. Germline CDR1 and CDR2: MNHEY and SVGAGI. The CDR3 is made up of 14 amino acids. CDR3: CASSYSQVAYGYTF. CDR3 coding DNA: TGTGCCAGCAGTTACTCTCAGGTAGCCTATGGCTACACCTTC.

In its sample, this clonotype was seen a few times. The V gene is TRBV4-1, the J gene TRBJ1-1; D ambiguous. Germline-derived CDR1 and CDR2 are MGHRA and YSYEKL. The V and J ends lost 3 bases and 7 bases respectively, with 15 bases between them. This CDR3 is 14 amino acids long. CDR3 in DNA: TGCGCCAGCAGCCAGAGACCGGGTGATGGTGAAGCTTTCTTT. Residues: CASSQRPGDGEAFF.

The rearrangement links TRBV9 to TRBJ1-2, with D possibly TRBD1 on 6 matching bases. Germline assignment: CDR1 SGDLS and CDR2 YYNGEE. V was trimmed by 4 bases and J by 2 bases, leaving 18 bases between them. The CDR3 totals 16 residues. The CDR3, as DNA: TGTGCCAGCAGCAGCGGAGGACGGGGGCTCAACTATGGCTACACCTTC. It is translated as CASSSGGRGLNYGYTF.

The V gene is TRBV20-1, the J gene TRBJ2-3; D is perhaps TRBD1 (5 bases). Germline assignment: CDR1 DFQATT and CDR2 SNEGSKA (reference sequence). CDR3 size: 14 residues. The ends were cut back, 3 bases at V and 4 bases at J, with 14 bases in the middle. The CDR3 loop reads CSARGQAVPDTQYF. The CDR3 DNA reads TGCAGTGCTAGGGGGCAGGCGGTCCCAGATACGCAGTATTTT.

The V gene is TRBV6-5, the J gene TRBJ2-1, with 10 bases identical to TRBD2. V shed 5 bases and J 2 bases; nucleotides not matched to a gene: 3. The CDR3 has 15 residues. CDR1 is MNHEY and CDR2 is SVGAGI in the germline V gene. CDR3 sequence (DNA): TGTGCCAGCAGTACCAGCGGGGGGGCCTACAATGAGCAGTTCTTC. It codes for CASSTSGGAYNEQFF.